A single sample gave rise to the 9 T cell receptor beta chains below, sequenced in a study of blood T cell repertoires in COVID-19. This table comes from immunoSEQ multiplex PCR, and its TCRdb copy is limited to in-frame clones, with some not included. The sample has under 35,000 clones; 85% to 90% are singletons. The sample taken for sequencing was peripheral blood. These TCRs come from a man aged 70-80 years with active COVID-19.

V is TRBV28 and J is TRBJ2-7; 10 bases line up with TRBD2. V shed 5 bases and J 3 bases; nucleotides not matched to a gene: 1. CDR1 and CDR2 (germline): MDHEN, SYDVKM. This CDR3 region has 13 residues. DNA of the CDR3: TGTGCCAGCAGTGGGACTAGCGTCTACGAGCAGTACTTC. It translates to CASSGTSVYEQYF.

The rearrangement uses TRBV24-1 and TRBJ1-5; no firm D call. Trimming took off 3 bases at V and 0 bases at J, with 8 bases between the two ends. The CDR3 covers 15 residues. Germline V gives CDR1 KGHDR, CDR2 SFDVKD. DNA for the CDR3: TGTGCCACCAGTGATGGGAGATATAGCAATCAGCCCCAGCATTTT. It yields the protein CATSDGRYSNQPQHF.

The chain's CDR3 is CSARRDFRYTF. The CDR3 nucleotides are TGCAGTGCGAGGCGGGACTTTCGCTACACCTTC. This sequence joins TRBV20-1 and TRBJ1-2; a possible D gene is TRBD1 (5 bases). V was trimmed by 6 bases and J by 9 bases, leaving 14 bases between them. The CDR3 spans 11 residues. The germline gives CDR1 DFQATT, CDR2 SNEGSKA (reference sequence).

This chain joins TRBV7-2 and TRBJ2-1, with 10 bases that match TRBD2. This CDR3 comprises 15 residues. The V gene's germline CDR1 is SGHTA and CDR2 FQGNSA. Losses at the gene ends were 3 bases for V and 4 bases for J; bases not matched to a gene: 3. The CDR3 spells CASSFRTSGYNEQFF. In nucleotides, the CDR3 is TGTGCCAGCAGCTTCAGGACTAGCGGTTACAATGAGCAGTTCTTC.

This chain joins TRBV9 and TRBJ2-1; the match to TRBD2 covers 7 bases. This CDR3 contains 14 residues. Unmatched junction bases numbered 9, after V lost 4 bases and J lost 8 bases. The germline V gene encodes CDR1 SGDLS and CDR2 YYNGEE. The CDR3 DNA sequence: TGTGCCAGCAGCCCTCGGACTAGGCGGGATGAGCAGTTCTTC. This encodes CASSPRTRRDEQFF. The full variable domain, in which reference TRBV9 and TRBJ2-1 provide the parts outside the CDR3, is DSGVTQTPKHLITATGQRVTLRCSPRSGDLSVYWYQQSLDQGLQFLIQYYNGEERAKGNILERFSAQQFPDLHSELNLSSLELGDSALYFCASSPRTRRDEQFFGPGTRLTVL.

The CDR3 spells CASSSILRGANTIYF. CDR3 nucleotide sequence: TGTGCCAGCAGTTCGATACTTCGGGGGGCAAACACCATATATTTT. The chain combines TRBV7-9 with TRBJ1-3; D is perhaps TRBD1 (6 bases). Germline values: CDR1 SEHNR, CDR2 FQNEAQ (reference sequence). V was clipped by 6 bases and J by 6 bases, with 18 bases between them. The CDR3 loop spans 15 amino acids.

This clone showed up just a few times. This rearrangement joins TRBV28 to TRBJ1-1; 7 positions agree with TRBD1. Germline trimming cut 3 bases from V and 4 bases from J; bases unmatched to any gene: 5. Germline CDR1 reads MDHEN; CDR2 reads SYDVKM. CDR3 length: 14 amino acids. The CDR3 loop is CASSLTGRSTEAFF. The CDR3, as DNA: TGTGCCAGCAGTTTGACAGGGAGAAGCACTGAAGCTTTCTTT. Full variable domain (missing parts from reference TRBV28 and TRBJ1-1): DVKVTQSSRYLVKRTGEKVFLECVQDMDHENMFWYRQDPGLGLRLIYFSYDVKMKEKGDIPEGYSVSREKKERFSLILESASTNQTSMYLCASSLTGRSTEAFFGQGTRLTVV.

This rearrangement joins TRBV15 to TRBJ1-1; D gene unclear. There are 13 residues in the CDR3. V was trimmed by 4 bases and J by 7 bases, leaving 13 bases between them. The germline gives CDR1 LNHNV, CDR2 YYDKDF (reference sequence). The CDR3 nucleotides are TGTGCCACCAGCATGGAGGTAGGAGTTGAAGCTTTCTTT. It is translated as CATSMEVGVEAFF.

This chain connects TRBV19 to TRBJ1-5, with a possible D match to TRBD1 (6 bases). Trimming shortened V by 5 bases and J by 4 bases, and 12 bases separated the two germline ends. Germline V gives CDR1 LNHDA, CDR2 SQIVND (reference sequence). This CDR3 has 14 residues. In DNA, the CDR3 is TGTGCCAGTAGTCCCCAACAGGGAAATCAGCCCCAGCATTTT. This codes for CASSPQQGNQPQHF.